These T cell receptor beta chains were read from a single sample in a study of shared clonotypes between healthy human individuals. Profiling relied on immunoSEQ multiplex PCR, and the TCRdb table lists in-frame clones only, not all of them. Here the sample spans over a million clones, roughly 98.5% being singletons. The sequenced sample consisted of naive CD4+ T cells sorted from blood. All receptors derive from a man aged 25 to 40 in good health. Each CDR3 is given without its conserved first and last residue. D genes are given only for firm matches.

v_call	d_call	j_call	cdr3_aa
TRBV7-9	TRBD2	TRBJ2-7	ASSTGTSLVYEQY
TRBV12-5	-	TRBJ1-2	ASALGARNYGYT
TRBV12-2	-	TRBJ2-7	ASRLVPGLAGSETHSYEQY
TRBV7-9	-	TRBJ2-5	ASSGVGEETQY
TRBV6-4	TRBD1	TRBJ2-7	ARLTGTYEQY
TRBV10-1	TRBD1	TRBJ2-2	ASSDRLPGQGNTGELF
TRBV5-1	TRBD2	TRBJ2-7	ASTRTSGSYEQY
TRBV18	-	TRBJ1-3	ASSPWDSGNTIY
TRBV5-1	-	TRBJ2-7	ASSSNRAGDTYEQY
TRBV5-1	TRBD1	TRBJ2-7	ASSDTGQSQY
TRBV2	TRBD1	TRBJ2-5	ASSADRTARETQY
TRBV14	TRBD2	TRBJ2-1	ASSLPGLARNEQF
TRBV10-3	-	TRBJ2-3	AISEPRLLGSGDTQY